This TCR beta chain was retrieved from a study of cytomegalovirus exposure and HLA in healthy donors. Overall study results and limits: As a later analysis revealed, most CMV-associated TCR beta chains appeared HLA-restricted.

V lost 3 bases, J lost 7 bases, and 10 bases stayed unmatched. The CDR3 runs to 16 residues. CDR1 KGHSH and CDR2 LQKENI come from the germline V gene. This clone was seen a few times. Its specificity is not known. PCR involved 60 Vbeta and 13 Jbeta primers. Repertoires were generated with immunoSEQ multiplex PCR, while TCRdb's copy carries only in-frame clones and drops some. The data hold approximately 89,000 clones, with 85% observed a single time. The specimen was PBMCs. The chain joins TRBV18 to TRBJ2-7; 12 bases fit TRBD2. The sequence came from a middle-aged man in good health and CMV-seropositive. CDR3 sequence: CASSPTSGGLGGEQYF. The CDR3 region has the DNA TGTGCCAGCTCACCGACTAGCGGGGGACTAGGTGGGGAGCAGTACTTC.